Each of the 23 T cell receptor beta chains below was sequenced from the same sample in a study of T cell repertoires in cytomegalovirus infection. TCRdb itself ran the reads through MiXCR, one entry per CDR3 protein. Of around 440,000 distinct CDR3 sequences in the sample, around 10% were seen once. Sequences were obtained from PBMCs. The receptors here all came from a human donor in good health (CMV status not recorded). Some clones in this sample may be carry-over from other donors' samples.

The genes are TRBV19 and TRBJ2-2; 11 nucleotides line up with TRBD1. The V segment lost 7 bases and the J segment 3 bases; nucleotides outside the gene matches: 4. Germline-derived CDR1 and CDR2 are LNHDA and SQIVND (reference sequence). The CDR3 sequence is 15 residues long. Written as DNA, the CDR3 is TGTGCCAGTAATCGGGACAGGGGGGACACCGGGGAGCTGTTTTTT. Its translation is CASNRDRGDTGELFF. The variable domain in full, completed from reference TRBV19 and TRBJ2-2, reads DGGITQSPKYLFRKEGQNVTLSCEQNLNHDAMYWYRQDPGQGLRLIYYSQIVNDFQKGDIAEGYSVSREKKESFPLTVTSAQKNPTAFYLCASNRDRGDTGELFFGEGSRLTVL.

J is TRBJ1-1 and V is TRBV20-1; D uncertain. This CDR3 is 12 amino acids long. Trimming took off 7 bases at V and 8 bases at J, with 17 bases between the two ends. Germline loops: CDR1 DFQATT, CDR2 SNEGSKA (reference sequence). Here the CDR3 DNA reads TGCAGTGTGAGGCCGACTGGGGAAGAAGCTTTCTTT. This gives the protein CSVRPTGEEAFF.

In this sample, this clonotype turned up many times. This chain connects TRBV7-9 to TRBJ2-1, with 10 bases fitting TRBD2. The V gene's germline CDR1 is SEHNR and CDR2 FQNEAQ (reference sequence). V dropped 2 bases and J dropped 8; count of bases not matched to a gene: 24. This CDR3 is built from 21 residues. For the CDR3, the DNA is TGTGCCAGCAGCTTAACAGAGGCCTCCCTTAGCGCTAGCGGGAGCGGCGATGAGCAGTTCTTC. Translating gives CASSLTEASLSASGSGDEQFF.

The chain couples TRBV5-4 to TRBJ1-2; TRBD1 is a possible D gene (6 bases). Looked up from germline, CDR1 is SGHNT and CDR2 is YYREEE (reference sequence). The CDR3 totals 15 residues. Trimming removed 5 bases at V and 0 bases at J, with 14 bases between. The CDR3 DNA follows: TGTGCCAGCAGTTTCGGACAGCAGACTAACTATGGCTACACCTTC. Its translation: CASSFGQQTNYGYTF.

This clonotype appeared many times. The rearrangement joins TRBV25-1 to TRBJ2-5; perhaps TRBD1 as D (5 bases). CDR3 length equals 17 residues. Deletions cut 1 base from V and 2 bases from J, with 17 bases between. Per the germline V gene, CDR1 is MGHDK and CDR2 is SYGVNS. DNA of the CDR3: TGTGCCAGCAGTGAATTGAAGGGGCTTGACACACAAGAGACCCAGTACTTC. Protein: CASSELKGLDTQETQYF. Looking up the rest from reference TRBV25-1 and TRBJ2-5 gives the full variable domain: EADIYQTPRYLVIGTGKKITLECSQTMGHDKMYWYQQDPGMELHLIHYSYGVNSTEKGDLSSESTVSRIRTEHFPLTLESARPSHTSQYLCASSELKGLDTQETQYFGPGTRLLVL.

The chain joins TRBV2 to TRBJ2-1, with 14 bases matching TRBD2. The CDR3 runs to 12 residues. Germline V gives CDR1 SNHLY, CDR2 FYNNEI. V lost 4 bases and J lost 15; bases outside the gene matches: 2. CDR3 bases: TGTGCCAGCAGTGGACTAGCGGGAGGGCGGTTCTTC. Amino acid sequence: CASSGLAGGRFF.

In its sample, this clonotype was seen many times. The CDR3 loop reads CASSSGSLPLADGYTF. The CDR3 DNA reads TGTGCCAGCAGTTCGGGATCCCTCCCACTTGCGGATGGCTACACCTTC. This sequence joins TRBV27 and TRBJ1-2; the D is unclear. This CDR3 has 16 residues. V lost 4 bases and J lost 6, with 21 bases in between. CDR1 and CDR2 (germline): MNHEY, SMNVEV (reference sequence).

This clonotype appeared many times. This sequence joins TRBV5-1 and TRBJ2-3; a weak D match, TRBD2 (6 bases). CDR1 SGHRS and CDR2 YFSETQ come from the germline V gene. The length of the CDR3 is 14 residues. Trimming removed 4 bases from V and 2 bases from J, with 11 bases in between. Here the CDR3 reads CASSPGGTTDTQYF. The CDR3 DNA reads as TGCGCCAGCAGCCCCGGGGGTACCACAGATACGCAGTATTTT.

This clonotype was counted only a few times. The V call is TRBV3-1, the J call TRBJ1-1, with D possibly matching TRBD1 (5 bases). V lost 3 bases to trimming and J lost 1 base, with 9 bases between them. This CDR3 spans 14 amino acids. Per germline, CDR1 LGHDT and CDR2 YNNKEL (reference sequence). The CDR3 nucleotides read TGTGCCAGCAGCCACCTGACAGAGAACACTGAAGCTTTCTTT. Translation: CASSHLTENTEAFF.

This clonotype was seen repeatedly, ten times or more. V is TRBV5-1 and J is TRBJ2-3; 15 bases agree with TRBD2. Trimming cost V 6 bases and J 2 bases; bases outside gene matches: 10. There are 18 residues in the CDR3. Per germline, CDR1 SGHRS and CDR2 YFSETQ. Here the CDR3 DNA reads TGCGCCAGCACCCTTAAGGGACTAGCGGGGGGCTTCACAGATACGCAGTATTTT. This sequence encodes CASTLKGLAGGFTDTQYF.

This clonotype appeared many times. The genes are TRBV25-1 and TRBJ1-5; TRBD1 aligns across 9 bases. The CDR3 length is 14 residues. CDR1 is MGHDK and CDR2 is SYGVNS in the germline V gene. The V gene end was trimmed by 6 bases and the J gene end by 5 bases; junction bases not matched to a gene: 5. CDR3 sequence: CASSGQGIYQPQHF. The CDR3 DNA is TGTGCCAGCAGCGGACAGGGGATATATCAGCCCCAGCATTTT. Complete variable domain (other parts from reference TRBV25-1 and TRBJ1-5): EADIYQTPRYLVIGTGKKITLECSQTMGHDKMYWYQQDPGMELHLIHYSYGVNSTEKGDLSSESTVSRIRTEHFPLTLESARPSHTSQYLCASSGQGIYQPQHFGDGTRLSIL.

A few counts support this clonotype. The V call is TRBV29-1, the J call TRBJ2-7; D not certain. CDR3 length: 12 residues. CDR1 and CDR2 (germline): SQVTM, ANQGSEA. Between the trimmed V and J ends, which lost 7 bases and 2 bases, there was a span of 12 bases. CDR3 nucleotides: TGCAGCGCCATGGACGGCCCCTACGAGCAGTACTTC. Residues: CSAMDGPYEQYF.

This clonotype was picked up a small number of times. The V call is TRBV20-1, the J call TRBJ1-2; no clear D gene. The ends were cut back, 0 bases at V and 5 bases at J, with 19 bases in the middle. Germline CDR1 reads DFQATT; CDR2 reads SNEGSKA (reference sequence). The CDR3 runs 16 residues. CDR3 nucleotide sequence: TGCAGTGCTAGAGATCTTGGCACCCAACCGCATTATGGCTACACCTTC. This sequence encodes CSARDLGTQPHYGYTF.

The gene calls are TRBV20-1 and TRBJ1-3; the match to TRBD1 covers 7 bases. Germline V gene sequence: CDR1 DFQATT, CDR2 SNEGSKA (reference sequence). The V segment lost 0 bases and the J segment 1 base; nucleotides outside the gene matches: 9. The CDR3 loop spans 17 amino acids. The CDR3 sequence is CSARDRGQERSGNTIYF. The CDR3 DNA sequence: TGCAGTGCTAGAGATCGAGGACAGGAACGATCTGGAAACACCATATATTTT.

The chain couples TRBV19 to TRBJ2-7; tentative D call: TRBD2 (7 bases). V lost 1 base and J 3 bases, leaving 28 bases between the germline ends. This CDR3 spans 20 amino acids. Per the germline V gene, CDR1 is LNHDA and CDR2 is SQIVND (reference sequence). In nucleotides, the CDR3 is TGTGCCAGTAGTATAGTAGGCCGGGGGCCCGAAGTCAGCGGGGACTACGAGCAGTACTTC. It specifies CASSIVGRGPEVSGDYEQYF.

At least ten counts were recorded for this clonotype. Here the CDR3 DNA reads TGTGCCAGCAGCACCGGGACAGGGAGCTCCTACAATGAGCAGTTCTTC. Translation: CASSTGTGSSYNEQFF. This chain joins TRBV6-1 and TRBJ2-1; 9 bases match TRBD1. The ends lost 6 bases at V and 0 bases at J; junction bases unmatched: 6. The CDR3 runs to 16 residues. The V gene's germline CDR1 is MNHNS and CDR2 SASEGT.

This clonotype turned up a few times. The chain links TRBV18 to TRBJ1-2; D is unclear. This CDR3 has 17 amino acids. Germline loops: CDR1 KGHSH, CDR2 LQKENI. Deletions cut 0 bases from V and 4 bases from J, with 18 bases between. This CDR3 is CASSPPRHRSQLYGYTF. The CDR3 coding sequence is TGTGCCAGCTCACCACCTAGGCATCGATCCCAACTCTATGGCTACACCTTC.

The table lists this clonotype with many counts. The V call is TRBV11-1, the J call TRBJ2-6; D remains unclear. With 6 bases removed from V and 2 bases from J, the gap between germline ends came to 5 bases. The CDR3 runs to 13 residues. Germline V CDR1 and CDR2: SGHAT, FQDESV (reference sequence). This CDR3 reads CASSGAGANVLTF. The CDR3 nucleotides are TGTGCCAGCAGTGGAGCTGGGGCCAACGTCCTGACTTTC.

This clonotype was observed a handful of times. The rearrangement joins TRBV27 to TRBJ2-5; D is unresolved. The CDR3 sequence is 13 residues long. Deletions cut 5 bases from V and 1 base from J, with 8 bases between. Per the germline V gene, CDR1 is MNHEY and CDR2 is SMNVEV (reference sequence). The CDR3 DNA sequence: TGTGCCAGCAGTATAACACTCCAAGAGACCCAGTACTTC. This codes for CASSITLQETQYF.

The CDR3 protein is CASSQDPARINEKLFF. The CDR3 nucleotides read TGTGCCAGCAGCCAAGATCCAGCCAGAATAAACGAAAAACTGTTTTTT. The chain links TRBV3-1 to TRBJ1-4; D unclear. The germline gives CDR1 LGHDT, CDR2 YNNKEL (reference sequence). The CDR3 spans 16 residues. V was pared by 0 bases and J by 8 bases, with 16 bases between.

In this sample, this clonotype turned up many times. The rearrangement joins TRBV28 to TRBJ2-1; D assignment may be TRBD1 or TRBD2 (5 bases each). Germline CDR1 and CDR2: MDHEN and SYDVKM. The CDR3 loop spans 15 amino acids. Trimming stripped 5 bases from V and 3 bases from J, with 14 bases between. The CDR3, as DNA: TGTGCCAGCAGTCTTATACAGGCGGGCTACAATGAGCAGTTCTTC. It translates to CASSLIQAGYNEQFF. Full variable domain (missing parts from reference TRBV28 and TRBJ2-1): DVKVTQSSRYLVKRTGEKVFLECVQDMDHENMFWYRQDPGLGLRLIYFSYDVKMKEKGDIPEGYSVSREKKERFSLILESASTNQTSMYLCASSLIQAGYNEQFFGPGTRLTVL.

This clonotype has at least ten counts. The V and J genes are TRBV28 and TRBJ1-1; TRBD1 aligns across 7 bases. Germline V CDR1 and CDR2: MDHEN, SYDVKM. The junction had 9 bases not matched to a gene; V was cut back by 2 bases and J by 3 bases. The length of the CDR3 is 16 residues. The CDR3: CASSLGYRGGDTEAFF. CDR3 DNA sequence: TGTGCCAGCAGTTTAGGGTACAGGGGAGGTGACACTGAAGCTTTCTTT.

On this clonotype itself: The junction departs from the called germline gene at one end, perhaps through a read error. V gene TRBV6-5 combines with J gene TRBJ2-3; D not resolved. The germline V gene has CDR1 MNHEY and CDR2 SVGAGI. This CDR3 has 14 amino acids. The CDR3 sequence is CASSSRAFTNTQYF. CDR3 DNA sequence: TGTGCCAGCAGTTCCCGGGCCTTCACAAATACGCAGTATTTT.